A selection of T cell receptor beta chains follows, all from one sample in a study of blood T cells in healthy people across ages. TCRdb reanalysed the 5' RACE reads using MiXCR and keeps one entry per CDR3 protein. The sample has around 500,000 distinct CDR3 sequences; 27% are singletons. The sample also formed part of further work on T cells of mothers and their children.

The material sequenced was blood. These receptors originate from a boy under 10 years old in good health. Each CDR3 is given with its conserved first and last residue. Fields, in order: CDR3 DNA, CDR3 protein, J gene, D gene, clone size, V gene. The D gene is left open where the match is weak. Not all rows give a size; the values are once, few, many and, for expanded clones, a class.

CDR3 DNA: TGTGCCAGCAGTGAATTGGCCGGGGGGGGGATCTACGAGCAGTACTTC
CDR3 protein: CASSELAGGGIYEQYF
J gene: TRBJ2-7
D gene: TRBD2
clone size: few
V gene: TRBV6-1

CDR3 DNA: TGTGCCAGCAGCTTAGGAATCCGGTCGGGCTACACCTTC
CDR3 protein: CASSLGIRSGYTF
J gene: TRBJ1-2
D gene: NA
clone size: NA
V gene: TRBV7-8

CDR3 DNA: TGTGCCATCAGTGAGGACAGGTTCTTCTCTGGGGCCAACGTCCTGACTTTC
CDR3 protein: CAISEDRFFSGANVLTF
J gene: TRBJ2-6
D gene: NA
clone size: NA
V gene: TRBV10-3

CDR3 DNA: TGCAGTGCTAGAAAGGGGGCTAGCAATCAGCCCCAGCATTTT
CDR3 protein: CSARKGASNQPQHF
J gene: TRBJ1-5
D gene: TRBD1
clone size: NA
V gene: TRBV20-1

CDR3 DNA: TGTGCCAGCAGCTTAGCTCTAGCCGGGTACAATGAGCAGTTCTTC
CDR3 protein: CASSLALAGYNEQFF
J gene: TRBJ2-1
D gene: NA
clone size: many
V gene: TRBV11-2

CDR3 DNA: TGTGCCAGCAATTTCGGGACAGGGGCCAGGTACACTGAAGCTTTCTTT
CDR3 protein: CASNFGTGARYTEAFF
J gene: TRBJ1-1
D gene: TRBD1
clone size: NA
V gene: TRBV12-3/TRBV12-4

CDR3 DNA: TGTGCCAGCAGTCGTACCGGGACTAGTGCATACGAGCAGTGCTTC
CDR3 protein: CASSRTGTSAYEQCF
J gene: TRBJ2-7
D gene: TRBD2
clone size: NA
V gene: TRBV6-5

CDR3 DNA: TGCAGCGTTTTCGGCGGGACAGGGTCGAATGAGCAGTTCTTC
CDR3 protein: CSVFGGTGSNEQFF
J gene: TRBJ2-1
D gene: TRBD1
clone size: NA
V gene: TRBV29-1

CDR3 DNA: TGTGCCAGCACCTCAGCGGGAGGGGGAAACAATGAGCGGTTCTTC
CDR3 protein: CASTSAGGGNNERFF
J gene: TRBJ2-1
D gene: TRBD2
clone size: few
V gene: TRBV27

CDR3 DNA: TGCAGTGCTAGAGACCCCCTTCCAGGGGGCGGTCAGCCCCAGCATTTT
CDR3 protein: CSARDPLPGGGQPQHF
J gene: TRBJ1-5
D gene: TRBD1
clone size: NA
V gene: TRBV20-1

CDR3 DNA: TGCAGTGCCTTAGACAGGGAGAGGTATGGCTACACCTTC
CDR3 protein: CSALDRERYGYTF
J gene: TRBJ1-2
D gene: TRBD1
clone size: NA
V gene: TRBV20-1

CDR3 DNA: TGTGCCAGCAGCCAAAACCCTACGACAGGGGGCGATTATGGCTACACCTTC
CDR3 protein: CASSQNPTTGGDYGYTF
J gene: TRBJ1-2
D gene: TRBD1
clone size: few
V gene: TRBV4-2

CDR3 DNA: TGCAGCGTTGAAACGGGGGTCGGAAAACTGTTTTTT
CDR3 protein: CSVETGVGKLFF
J gene: TRBJ1-4
D gene: NA
clone size: NA
V gene: TRBV29-1

CDR3 DNA: TGTGCCACTGGGACAGTTGATCAGCCCCAGCATTTT
CDR3 protein: CATGTVDQPQHF
J gene: TRBJ1-5
D gene: TRBD1
clone size: few
V gene: TRBV27

CDR3 DNA: TGTGCCAGCAGCCAAGTCACTAGCGGGAGCCACGAGCAGTACTTC
CDR3 protein: CASSQVTSGSHEQYF
J gene: TRBJ2-7
D gene: TRBD2
clone size: once
V gene: TRBV4-2

CDR3 DNA: TGTGCCAGCAGCATCGTAGCGGGGGATACGCAGTATTTT
CDR3 protein: CASSIVAGDTQYF
J gene: TRBJ2-3
D gene: TRBD2
clone size: few
V gene: TRBV11-2

CDR3 DNA: TGCGCCAGCAGCTTGGTTTGGACAGGAGGGGAAGAGACCCAGTACTTC
CDR3 protein: CASSLVWTGGEETQYF
J gene: TRBJ2-5
D gene: NA
clone size: NA
V gene: TRBV5-1

CDR3 DNA: TGTGCCAGCAGCTCACAGGGGCACACAGATACGCAGTATTTT
CDR3 protein: CASSSQGHTDTQYF
J gene: TRBJ2-3
D gene: TRBD1
clone size: NA
V gene: TRBV7-3

CDR3 DNA: TGCAGTGCTTATAGCGGGGGGCCCTACGAGCAGTACTTC
CDR3 protein: CSAYSGGPYEQYF
J gene: TRBJ2-7
D gene: TRBD2
clone size: NA
V gene: TRBV20-1

CDR3 DNA: TGTGCCAGCAGTTTCGAGGGAATGCCCTATGGCTACACCTTC
CDR3 protein: CASSFEGMPYGYTF
J gene: TRBJ1-2
D gene: NA
clone size: few
V gene: TRBV12-3/TRBV12-4

CDR3 DNA: TGTGCCAGCAGCCAAGATAATGGGTCTTCAGGGGAAACTGAGACCCAGTACTTC
CDR3 protein: CASSQDNGSSGETETQYF
J gene: TRBJ2-5
D gene: NA
clone size: NA
V gene: TRBV3-1

CDR3 DNA: TGCAGTGCTAGTACGACAGGGTGGCACACTGAAGCTTTCTTT
CDR3 protein: CSASTTGWHTEAFF
J gene: TRBJ1-1
D gene: TRBD1
clone size: few
V gene: TRBV20-1

CDR3 DNA: TGCAGTGCTCAGGGGTACGAGCAGTACTTC
CDR3 protein: CSAQGYEQYF
J gene: TRBJ2-7
D gene: NA
clone size: NA
V gene: TRBV20-1

CDR3 DNA: TGCAGCGCCTTGTCTGGGGTCGCTAATGAAAAACTGTTTTTT
CDR3 protein: CSALSGVANEKLFF
J gene: TRBJ1-4
D gene: NA
clone size: NA
V gene: TRBV29-1

CDR3 DNA: TGCAGTGCTATTCCGGGACTAGACGAAGAGACCCAGTACTTC
CDR3 protein: CSAIPGLDEETQYF
J gene: TRBJ2-5
D gene: TRBD2
clone size: NA
V gene: TRBV20-1

CDR3 DNA: TGCGCCAGCAGCTTGACTAGCGGGAGTATCGAGCAGTACTTC
CDR3 protein: CASSLTSGSIEQYF
J gene: TRBJ2-7
D gene: TRBD2
clone size: few
V gene: TRBV5-1

CDR3 DNA: TGCGCCGGCAGCCAGACCACAGGGGTAGGCGAGCAGTACTTC
CDR3 protein: CAGSQTTGVGEQYF
J gene: TRBJ2-7
D gene: TRBD1
clone size: NA
V gene: TRBV4-3

CDR3 DNA: TGCAGTGCTAGCAGGGATCTCTACGAGCAGTACTTC
CDR3 protein: CSASRDLYEQYF
J gene: TRBJ2-7
D gene: NA
clone size: NA
V gene: TRBV20-1

CDR3 DNA: TGTGCCAGCAGACCGACAGGGCCTAATGAAAAACTGTTTTTT
CDR3 protein: CASRPTGPNEKLFF
J gene: TRBJ1-4
D gene: TRBD1
clone size: few
V gene: TRBV6-5

CDR3 DNA: TGTGCCAGCAGGTACAGGGTTCCAATGAACACTGAAGCTTTCTTT
CDR3 protein: CASRYRVPMNTEAFF
J gene: TRBJ1-1
D gene: NA
clone size: NA
V gene: TRBV12-3/TRBV12-4

CDR3 DNA: TGTGCCAGCAACCAAACCAGGACTAATCCCGTCTCTGGGGCCAACGTCCTGACTTTC
CDR3 protein: CASNQTRTNPVSGANVLTF
J gene: TRBJ2-6
D gene: NA
clone size: NA
V gene: TRBV7-9

CDR3 DNA: TGCAGTGCTATGGTTGGAGCTTCTAATGAAAAACTGTTTTTT
CDR3 protein: CSAMVGASNEKLFF
J gene: TRBJ1-4
D gene: NA
clone size: few
V gene: TRBV20-1

CDR3 DNA: TGTGCCAGCAGTTTCGCCGGCCCAACTAATGAAAAACTGTTTTTT
CDR3 protein: CASSFAGPTNEKLFF
J gene: TRBJ1-4
D gene: NA
clone size: NA
V gene: TRBV27

CDR3 DNA: TGCGCCAGCAGTGAGGGTTACGGGGAGCTGTTTTTT
CDR3 protein: CASSEGYGELFF
J gene: TRBJ2-2
D gene: NA
clone size: few
V gene: TRBV2

CDR3 DNA: TGTGCCAGCAGACTAAGGACAGGGGGGACTAACTATGGCTACACCTTC
CDR3 protein: CASRLRTGGTNYGYTF
J gene: TRBJ1-2
D gene: TRBD1
clone size: NA
V gene: TRBV13

CDR3 DNA: TGTGCCAGCAGTCGAATCGGGACAGGGGATGGCTACACCTTC
CDR3 protein: CASSRIGTGDGYTF
J gene: TRBJ1-2
D gene: TRBD1
clone size: few
V gene: TRBV2

CDR3 DNA: TGTGCCAGCAGCACATGGGAGTTCGCGAACACCGGGGAGCTGTTTTTT
CDR3 protein: CASSTWEFANTGELFF
J gene: TRBJ2-2
D gene: NA
clone size: NA
V gene: TRBV9

CDR3 DNA: TGCAGTGCCCGGGGTCGGGACAGGTTTTACAATGAGCAGTTCTTC
CDR3 protein: CSARGRDRFYNEQFF
J gene: TRBJ2-1
D gene: TRBD1
clone size: NA
V gene: TRBV20-1

CDR3 DNA: TGTGCCAGCAGCGTAGGCGAACCCCGTGGAAACACCATATATTTT
CDR3 protein: CASSVGEPRGNTIYF
J gene: TRBJ1-3
D gene: NA
clone size: few
V gene: TRBV9

CDR3 DNA: TGTGCCAGCAGCCACGGGACAGGGGGTGGCTACACCTTC
CDR3 protein: CASSHGTGGGYTF
J gene: TRBJ1-2
D gene: TRBD1
clone size: NA
V gene: TRBV12-3/TRBV12-4

CDR3 DNA: TGTGCCAGTAAAGCCGGGACAGGGTTCTACGAGCAGTACTTC
CDR3 protein: CASKAGTGFYEQYF
J gene: TRBJ2-7
D gene: TRBD1
clone size: NA
V gene: TRBV19

CDR3 DNA: TGTGCCAGCAGCGCAGTTTTAGGGGGGGACTCTCGAAACACCATATATTTT
CDR3 protein: CASSAVLGGDSRNTIYF
J gene: TRBJ1-3
D gene: NA
clone size: NA
V gene: TRBV9

CDR3 DNA: TGTGCCAGCAGTGGGGATGTCGGGACATACGTCCTGACTTTC
CDR3 protein: CASSGDVGTYVLTF
J gene: TRBJ2-6
D gene: NA
clone size: few
V gene: TRBV2

CDR3 DNA: TGTGCCAGCCACCACGACGGACAACCATACAATGAGCAGTTCTTC
CDR3 protein: CASHHDGQPYNEQFF
J gene: TRBJ2-1
D gene: NA
clone size: few
V gene: TRBV27

CDR3 DNA: TGTGCCAGCAGCCTTCGGACAGGGAGGGACGAGCAGTACTTC
CDR3 protein: CASSLRTGRDEQYF
J gene: TRBJ2-7
D gene: NA
clone size: NA
V gene: TRBV3-1

CDR3 DNA: TGTGCCTGGAACAGGGGGCCCACCGGGGAGCTGTTTTTT
CDR3 protein: CAWNRGPTGELFF
J gene: TRBJ2-2
D gene: TRBD1
clone size: NA
V gene: TRBV30

CDR3 DNA: TGTGCCACCAGCAGAGAATCCGCTAGCGGGGGGTTTAGCAATGAGCAGTTCTTC
CDR3 protein: CATSRESASGGFSNEQFF
J gene: TRBJ2-1
D gene: TRBD2
clone size: NA
V gene: TRBV15